Below are 5 T cell receptor beta chains sequenced from a single sample in a study of blood T cells in healthy people across ages. Through a sample-barcoded 5' primer and a J-beta primer mix, a second PCR was run for roughly 7 to 11 cycles. TCRdb independently ran MiXCR on the 5' RACE reads; one entry per CDR3 protein. The sample has 550,000 to 800,000 distinct CDR3 sequences, about 30% seen once. The source material was blood. Source of these receptors: a woman older than 75 in good health.

To note about this clonotype: This may come from a read error, since a much larger clone is one base off. CDR3 sequence: CASSRDSRYGYTF. The CDR3 DNA follows: TGTGCCAGCAGTAGGGACAGCCGCTATGGCTACACCTTC. J is TRBJ1-2 and V is TRBV6-5; 7 nucleotides match TRBD1. The ends lost 5 bases at V and 4 bases at J; junction bases unmatched: 4. The CDR3 runs 13 residues. Germline CDR1 and CDR2: MNHEY and SVGAGI.

Ten or more counts support this clonotype. The chain joins TRBV7-2 to TRBJ1-2; no definite D call. This CDR3 comprises 15 residues. V lost 0 bases to trimming and J lost 0 bases, with 8 bases between them. The germline V gene has CDR1 SGHTA and CDR2 FQGNSA. This CDR3 is CASSLALGANYGYTF. CDR3 nucleotides: TGTGCCAGCAGCTTAGCACTGGGAGCTAACTATGGCTACACCTTC.

The chain links TRBV20-1 to TRBJ2-7; D uncertain. The ends were cut back, 2 bases at V and 2 bases at J, with 7 bases in the middle. The CDR3 length is 12 residues. The germline V gene has CDR1 DFQATT and CDR2 SNEGSKA (reference sequence). In nucleotides, the CDR3 is TGCAGTGCTAGACCGCTGACCTACGAGCAGTACTTC. Translated: CSARPLTYEQYF.

The V call is TRBV6-1, the J call TRBJ1-5, with D uncertain. This CDR3 has 15 residues. V lost 5 bases to trimming and J lost 1 base, with 12 bases between them. The V gene's germline CDR1 is MNHNS and CDR2 SASEGT. The CDR3 protein is CASSPETRSNQPQHF. In nucleotides, the CDR3 is TGTGCCAGCAGTCCGGAAACGCGGAGCAATCAGCCCCAGCATTTT.

In its sample, this clonotype was seen many times. This sequence joins TRBV5-1 and TRBJ2-7; 7 bases map to TRBD1. This CDR3 is built from 14 residues. Germline V gives CDR1 SGHRS, CDR2 YFSETQ. V lost 2 bases and J lost 2; bases outside the gene matches: 4. The chain's CDR3 is CASSFTGVPYEQYF. CDR3 sequence (DNA): TGCGCCAGCAGCTTCACAGGGGTTCCCTACGAGCAGTACTTC.